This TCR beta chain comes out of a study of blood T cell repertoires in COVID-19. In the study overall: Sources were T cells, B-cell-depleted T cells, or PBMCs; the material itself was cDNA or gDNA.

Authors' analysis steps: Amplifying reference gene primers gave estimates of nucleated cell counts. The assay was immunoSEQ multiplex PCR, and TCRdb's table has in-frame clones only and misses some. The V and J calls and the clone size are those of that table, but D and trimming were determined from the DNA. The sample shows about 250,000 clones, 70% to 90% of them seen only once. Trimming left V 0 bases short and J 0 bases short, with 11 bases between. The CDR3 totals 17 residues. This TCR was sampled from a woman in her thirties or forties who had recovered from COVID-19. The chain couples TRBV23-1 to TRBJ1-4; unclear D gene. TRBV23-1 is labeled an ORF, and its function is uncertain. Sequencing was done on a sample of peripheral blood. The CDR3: CASSQSPPDATNEKLFF. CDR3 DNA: TGCGCCAGCAGTCAATCCCCCCCAGATGCAACTAATGAAAAACTGTTTTTT.